The entry below gives a single T cell receptor beta chain sequence along with its context. This entry comes from a study of shared clonotypes between healthy human individuals. The repertoire was sequenced with immunoSEQ multiplex PCR; TCRdb's copy has only in-frame clones and lacks some. The sample comprises 2 million to 2.5 million clones, roughly 90% of which are singletons, and around 0.4% rests with the top ten. This CDR3 region has 15 residues. Germline CDR1 is SGHVS and CDR2 is FQNEAQ. V gave up 0 bases and J gave up 6 bases, with 14 bases separating them. The sample taken for sequencing was naive CD4+ T cells from PBMCs. Subset here: CD45RA+ positively selected. The chain is built from TRBV7-8 and TRBJ1-1; D possibly corresponds to TRBD1 (6 bases). The TCR comes from a man between 18 and 35 years old in good health. Some clones in this sample may be carry-over from other donors' samples. The CDR3 nucleotides are TGTGCCAGCAGCTTAGCCGGGGCAAGGGGGGCTGAAGCTTTCTTT. Translating it yields CASSLAGARGAEAFF.